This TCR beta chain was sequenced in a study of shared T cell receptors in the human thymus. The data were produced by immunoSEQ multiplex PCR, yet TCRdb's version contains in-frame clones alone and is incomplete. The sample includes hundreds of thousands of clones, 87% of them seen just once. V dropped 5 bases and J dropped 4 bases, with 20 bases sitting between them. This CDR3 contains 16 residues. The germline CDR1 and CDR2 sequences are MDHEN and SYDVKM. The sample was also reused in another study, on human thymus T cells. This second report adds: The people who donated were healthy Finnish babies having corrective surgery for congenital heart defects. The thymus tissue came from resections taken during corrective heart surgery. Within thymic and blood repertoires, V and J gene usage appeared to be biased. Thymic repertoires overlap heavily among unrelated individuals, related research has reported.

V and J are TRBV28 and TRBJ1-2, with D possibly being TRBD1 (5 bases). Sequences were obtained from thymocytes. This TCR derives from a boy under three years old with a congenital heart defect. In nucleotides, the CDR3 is TGTGCCAGCAGTCCTTGGGGAGGGGAGGCTTTCTATGGCTACACCTTC. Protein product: CASSPWGGEAFYGYTF.